The next 21 T cell receptor beta chains were all read from a single sample in a study of blood T cell repertoires in COVID-19. TCRdb keeps only in-frame clones here, not all; method: immunoSEQ multiplex PCR. The table has approximately 350,000 clones, roughly 87% seen once. Material for sequencing was PBMCs or T cells enriched from blood (not recorded which). Every receptor here comes from a woman aged 25 to 39 who had recovered from COVID-19.

This rearrangement joins TRBV6-4 to TRBJ2-1, with D hard to call. Germline CDR1 is MRHNA and CDR2 is SNTAGT. V was trimmed by 1 base and J by 5 bases, leaving 9 bases between them. The CDR3 runs 14 residues. CDR3 coding DNA: TGTGCCAGCAGTGACTTCTACTCGAACAATGAGCAGTTCTTC. Protein sequence: CASSDFYSNNEQFF.

This chain joins TRBV7-6 and TRBJ2-2; D is perhaps TRBD1 (6 bases). Trimming removed 4 bases from V and 1 base from J, with 16 bases in between. Germline V gene lookup returns CDR1 SGHVS and CDR2 FNYEAQ. The CDR3 is 17 amino acids. CDR3 amino acids: CASSYLRGQMNTGELFF. The DNA of the CDR3 is TGTGCCAGCAGCTACCTCCGTGGACAGATGAACACCGGGGAGCTGTTTTTT.

The chain combines TRBV6-1 with TRBJ1-2, with 7 bases fitting TRBD1. V lost 2 bases to trimming and J lost 4 bases; unmatched junction nucleotides: 7. The germline V gene has CDR1 MNHNS and CDR2 SASEGT. There are 15 residues in the CDR3. The CDR3 DNA reads as TGTGCCAGCAGTGAACGTCAGGGGGAAGGCTATGGCTACACCTTC. This codes for CASSERQGEGYGYTF.

The CDR3 DNA follows: TGTGCCATCAGACCAGCGGGAGAGGTAGATACGCAGTATTTT. Its translation is CAIRPAGEVDTQYF. The chain is built from TRBV10-3 and TRBJ2-3; TRBD2 aligns across 8 bases. V shed 6 bases, J shed 5 bases, and the junction held 7 bases outside the gene matches. Looked up from germline, CDR1 is ENHRY and CDR2 is SYGVKD. The CDR3 runs to 14 residues.

This chain links TRBV5-8 with TRBJ2-7; 7 bases map to TRBD2. This CDR3 spans 17 amino acids. The germline gives CDR1 SGHTS, CDR2 YDEGEE. J gave up 0 bases and V 1 base, and 10 bases lay outside the gene matches. CDR3 protein: CASSLLGGGRSSYEQYF. The CDR3 region has the DNA TGTGCCAGCAGCTTGTTGGGGGGGGGACGGAGCTCCTACGAGCAGTACTTC.

This chain joins TRBV25-1 and TRBJ2-2, with 7 positions matching TRBD1. CDR3 size: 14 residues. With 10 bases clipped from V and 0 bases from J, the junction kept 5 bases outside the gene matches. CDR1 is MGHDK and CDR2 is SYGVNS in the germline V gene. CDR3 protein: CATTGSPNTGELFF. The DNA of the CDR3 is TGTGCCACGACAGGGAGTCCGAACACCGGGGAGCTGTTTTTT.

This rearrangement joins TRBV19 to TRBJ2-5; D remains unclear. The CDR3 sequence is 13 residues long. Germline CDR1 LNHDA, CDR2 SQIVND (reference sequence). V lost 7 bases and J 1 base, leaving 10 bases between the germline ends. The CDR3 nucleotides read TGTGCCAGTAAAGCGACCCTCCAAGAGACCCAGTACTTC. Translation gives CASKATLQETQYF.

V and J are TRBV24-1 and TRBJ1-2, with 8 nucleotides matching TRBD1. The V segment lost 4 bases and the J segment 8 bases; nucleotides outside the gene matches: 8. The CDR3 is 14 residues long. Germline values: CDR1 KGHDR, CDR2 SFDVKD. The CDR3 is CATSDPQGARGYTF. The CDR3 region has the DNA TGTGCCACCAGTGACCCGCAGGGGGCTCGAGGCTACACCTTC.

V and J are TRBV5-4 and TRBJ1-2; 8 bases map to TRBD1. The CDR3 has 13 residues. V lost 4 bases to trimming and J lost 7 bases; unmatched junction nucleotides: 6. The germline V gene has CDR1 SGHNT and CDR2 YYREEE (reference sequence). The CDR3 DNA reads TGTGCCAGCAGCCAGGGGGCTCGAGCTGGCTACACCTTC. The encoded protein is CASSQGARAGYTF.

CDR3 loop: CASSEFTNRDRSFF. The CDR3 DNA sequence: TGTGCCAGCAGTGAATTTACTAACCGGGACAGATCTTTCTTT. This chain uses TRBV2 with TRBJ1-1; 7 nucleotides agree with TRBD1. The CDR3 runs to 14 residues. Germline V gene lookup returns CDR1 SNHLY and CDR2 FYNNEI. The V segment lost 2 bases and the J segment 12 bases; nucleotides outside the gene matches: 12.

This chain uses TRBV20-1 with TRBJ2-5; possible D gene TRBD2, 6 bases. Trimming took off 5 bases at V and 7 bases at J, with 11 bases between the two ends. This CDR3 spans 11 amino acids. Germline V gene data show CDR1 as DFQATT and CDR2 as SNEGSKA (reference sequence). CDR3 DNA sequence: TGCAGTGCTGCCCCCGGGGGGACCCAGTACTTC. Amino acids: CSAAPGGTQYF.

J is TRBJ1-5 and V is TRBV7-2, with 7 bases identical to TRBD1. This CDR3 region has 15 residues. Looked up from germline, CDR1 is SGHTA and CDR2 is FQGNSA. The J segment lost 9 bases and the V segment lost 4 bases, leaving 12 bases of the junction unmatched. The CDR3 nucleotides are TGTGCCAGCAGCTCGGGGGACAGCTGGTTAGGGCCCCAGCATTTT. Encoded protein: CASSSGDSWLGPQHF.

This clone was seen once. This chain links TRBV6-5 with TRBJ1-6, with no clear D. Germline CDR1 is MNHEY and CDR2 is SVGAGI. V was shortened by 6 bases and J by 14 bases, with 20 bases between the two germline ends. CDR3 length: 14 amino acids. This chain's CDR3 is CASRVIPAGDSLHF. CDR3 coding DNA: TGTGCCAGCAGGGTGATACCAGCGGGTGATTCCCTCCACTTT.

The rearrangement links TRBV24-1 to TRBJ2-3; perhaps TRBD2 as D (6 bases). The germline V and J ends were trimmed by 4 bases and 8 bases, with 12 bases remaining between them. The CDR3 consists of 13 residues. Germline V gives CDR1 KGHDR, CDR2 SFDVKD. The CDR3 DNA sequence: TGTGCCACCAGTGACCTGGGACTTATTACGCAGTATTTT. It translates to CATSDLGLITQYF.

The V and J genes are TRBV7-9 and TRBJ2-1, with D tentatively TRBD1 (6 bases). This CDR3 is 14 amino acids long. The V gene lost 5 bases and the J gene lost 2 bases, with 10 bases spanning the gap. Germline V gives CDR1 SEHNR, CDR2 FQNEAQ (reference sequence). CDR3 sequence reads: CASSPRDTYNEQFF. The CDR3 DNA follows: TGTGCCAGCAGCCCGAGGGACACCTACAATGAGCAGTTCTTC.

The chain recombines TRBV4-2 with TRBJ1-1; a possible D gene is TRBD1 (6 bases). Germline CDR1 LGHNA, CDR2 YNFKEQ. The germline V and J ends were trimmed by 0 bases and 1 base, with 12 bases remaining between them. CDR3 length: 16 amino acids. CDR3 in amino acids: CASSQDWGGQNTEAFF. The CDR3 DNA follows: TGTGCCAGCAGCCAAGACTGGGGGGGCCAGAACACTGAAGCTTTCTTT.

This chain's CDR3 is CASSHMGAGGYTF. In DNA form, the CDR3 reads TGTGCCAGCAGCCATATGGGGGCCGGGGGCTACACCTTC. This chain connects TRBV3-1 (or the pseudogene TRBV3-2) to TRBJ1-2, with D possibly TRBD1 on 6 matching bases. Germline values: CDR1 LGHDT, CDR2 YNNKEL (reference sequence). V lost 3 bases, J lost 8 bases, and 13 bases lay in between. CDR3 length: 13 residues.

The rearrangement links TRBV7-6 to TRBJ2-7; D unclear. Germline CDR1 SGHVS, CDR2 FNYEAQ. This CDR3 is 13 amino acids long. The V end lost 0 bases, the J end lost 3 bases, and 6 bases lay between the germline ends. The CDR3: CASSLAAVYEQYF. CDR3 coding DNA: TGTGCCAGCAGCTTAGCGGCGGTCTACGAGCAGTACTTC.

The chain links TRBV5-5 to TRBJ2-2; maybe TRBD1 (6 bases). Germline V gene data show CDR1 as SGHKS and CDR2 as YYEKEE (reference sequence). There are 14 residues in the CDR3. Trimming cost V 0 bases and J 6 bases, with 9 bases left between them. Written as DNA, the CDR3 is TGTGCCAGCAGCTTGGGGACAGCTGCCGGGGAGCTGTTTTTT. Translation: CASSLGTAAGELFF.

This rearrangement joins TRBV30 to TRBJ1-5, with TRBD1 matching over 9 bases. Germline CDR1 reads GTSNPN; CDR2 reads SVGIG (reference sequence). This CDR3 comprises 16 residues. V trimming: 0 bases; J trimming: 7 bases; junction bases outside the gene matches: 10. The CDR3 DNA reads as TGTGCCTGGAGTGTTCCCCCGGACAGGGGAGGACAGCCCCAGCATTTT. This sequence encodes CAWSVPPDRGGQPQHF. Filled out from reference TRBV30 and TRBJ1-5, the complete variable domain reads SQTIHQWPATLVQPVGSPLSLECTVEGTSNPNLYWYRQAAGRGLQLLFYSVGIGQISSEVPQNLSASRPQDRQFILSSKKLLLSDSGFYLCAWSVPPDRGGQPQHFGDGTRLSIL.

V and J are TRBV5-1 and TRBJ1-1; D is unclear. The length of the CDR3 is 13 residues. Looked up from germline, CDR1 is SGHRS and CDR2 is YFSETQ. The V end was cut by 2 bases, the J end by 1 base, with 6 bases between. The CDR3 loop reads CASSFEGNTEAFF. The DNA of the CDR3 is TGCGCCAGCAGCTTTGAGGGGAACACTGAAGCTTTCTTT. The variable domain in full, completed from reference TRBV5-1 and TRBJ1-1, reads KAGVTQTPRYLIKTRGQQVTLSCSPISGHRSVSWYQQTPGQGLQFLFEYFSETQRNKGNFPGRFSGRQFSNSRSEMNVSTLELGDSALYLCASSFEGNTEAFFGQGTRLTVV.